The present T cell receptor (beta chain) was sequenced within a study of beta chain features in type 1 diabetes. Notes on the study in general: The naive, central memory and Treg TCRB repertoires looked more alike in patients than they did in healthy donors. Type 1 diabetes patients had TCRB CDR3s that were shorter (moderately but significantly so) in all four CD4+ subsets. The VDJ junctions of type 1 diabetes patients carried fewer insertions and more deletions.

As for this clone: The target antigen is unknown.

As every portion of the isolated RNA was reverse transcribed, the sequencing read expressed TCRB transcripts. Naive, central memory and regulatory T cell samples yielded about 4 million reads on average. Data came from immunoSEQ multiplex PCR; TCRdb stores just in-frame clones and leaves some out. The sample consists of 400,000 to 550,000 clones, 9.5% to 12% of them appearing once. CDR3 size: 12 residues. Germline-derived CDR1 and CDR2 are LNHDA and SQIVND (reference sequence). Germline trimming cut 8 bases from V and 4 bases from J; bases unmatched to any gene: 4. The TCR originated in a woman aged 18 to 35 in good health. The chain uses TRBV19 and TRBJ1-2; TRBD1 matches 7 bases. The sample taken for sequencing was naive CD4+ T cells from blood. DNA for the CDR3: TGTGCCAGTCGGGACAGCCTCTATGGCTACACCTTC. Protein product: CASRDSLYGYTF.